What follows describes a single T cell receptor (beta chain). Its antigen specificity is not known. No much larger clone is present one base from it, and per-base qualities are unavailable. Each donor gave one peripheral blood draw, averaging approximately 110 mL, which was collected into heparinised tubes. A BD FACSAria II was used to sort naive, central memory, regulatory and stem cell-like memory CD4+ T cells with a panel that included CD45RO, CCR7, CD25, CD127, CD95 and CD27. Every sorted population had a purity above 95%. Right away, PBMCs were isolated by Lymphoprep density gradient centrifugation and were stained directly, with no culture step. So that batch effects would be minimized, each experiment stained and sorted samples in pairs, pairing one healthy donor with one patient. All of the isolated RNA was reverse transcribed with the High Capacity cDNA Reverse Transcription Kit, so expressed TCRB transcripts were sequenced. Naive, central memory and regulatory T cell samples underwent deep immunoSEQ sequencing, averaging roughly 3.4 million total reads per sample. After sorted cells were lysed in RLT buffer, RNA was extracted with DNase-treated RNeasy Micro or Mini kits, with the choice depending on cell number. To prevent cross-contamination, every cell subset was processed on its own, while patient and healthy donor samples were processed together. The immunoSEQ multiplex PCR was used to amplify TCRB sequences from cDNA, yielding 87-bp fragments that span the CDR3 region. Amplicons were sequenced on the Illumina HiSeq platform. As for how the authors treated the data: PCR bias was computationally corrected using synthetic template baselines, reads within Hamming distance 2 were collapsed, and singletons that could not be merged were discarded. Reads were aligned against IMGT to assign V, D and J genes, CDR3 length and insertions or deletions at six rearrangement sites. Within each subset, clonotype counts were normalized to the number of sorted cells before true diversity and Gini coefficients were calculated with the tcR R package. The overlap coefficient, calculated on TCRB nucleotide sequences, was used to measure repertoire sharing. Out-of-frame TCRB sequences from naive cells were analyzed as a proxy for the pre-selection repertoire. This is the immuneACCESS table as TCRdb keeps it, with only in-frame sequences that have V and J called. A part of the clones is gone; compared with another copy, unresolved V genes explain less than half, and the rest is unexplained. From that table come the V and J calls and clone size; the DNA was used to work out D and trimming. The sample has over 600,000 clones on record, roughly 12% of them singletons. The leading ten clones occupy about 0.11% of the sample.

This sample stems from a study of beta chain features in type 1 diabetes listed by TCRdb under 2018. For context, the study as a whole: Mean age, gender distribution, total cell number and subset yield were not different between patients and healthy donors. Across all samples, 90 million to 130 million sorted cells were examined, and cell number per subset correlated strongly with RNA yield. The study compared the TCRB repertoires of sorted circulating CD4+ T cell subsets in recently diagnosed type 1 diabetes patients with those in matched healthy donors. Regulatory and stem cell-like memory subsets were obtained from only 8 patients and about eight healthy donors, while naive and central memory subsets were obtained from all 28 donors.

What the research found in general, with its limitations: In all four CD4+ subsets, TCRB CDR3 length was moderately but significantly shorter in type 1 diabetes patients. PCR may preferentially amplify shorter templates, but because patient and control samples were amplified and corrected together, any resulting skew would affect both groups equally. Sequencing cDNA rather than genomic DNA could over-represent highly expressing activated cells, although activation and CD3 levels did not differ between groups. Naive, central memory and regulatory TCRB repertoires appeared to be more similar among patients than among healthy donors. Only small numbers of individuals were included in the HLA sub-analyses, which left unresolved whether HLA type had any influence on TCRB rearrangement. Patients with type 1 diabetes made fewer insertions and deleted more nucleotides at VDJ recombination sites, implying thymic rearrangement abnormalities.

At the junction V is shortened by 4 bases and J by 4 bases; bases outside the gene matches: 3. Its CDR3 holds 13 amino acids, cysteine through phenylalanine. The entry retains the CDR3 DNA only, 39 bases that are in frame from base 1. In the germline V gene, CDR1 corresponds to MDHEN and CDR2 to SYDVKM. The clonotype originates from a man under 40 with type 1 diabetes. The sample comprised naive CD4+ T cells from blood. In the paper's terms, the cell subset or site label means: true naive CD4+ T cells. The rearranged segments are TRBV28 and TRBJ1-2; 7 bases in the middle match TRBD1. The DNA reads TGTGCCAGCAGTTCCCGGGACAGCTATGGCTACACCTTC. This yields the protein CASSSRDSYGYTF.